The next 9 T cell receptor beta chains were all read from a single sample in a study of shared clonotypes between healthy human individuals. Clones were sequenced by immunoSEQ multiplex PCR, and TCRdb holds only the in-frame ones, with some missing. The sample has fewer than 650,000 clones, around 78% seen once. The sample was PBMCs. The receptors here all came from a woman aged 40 to 49 in good health. Some clones in this sample may be carry-over from other donors' samples.

The V gene is TRBV25-1, the J gene TRBJ2-7; D ambiguous. Trimming stripped 6 bases from V and 2 bases from J, with 5 bases between. The CDR3 has 11 amino acids. Germline V gives CDR1 MGHDK, CDR2 SYGVNS. In DNA, the CDR3 is TGTGCCAGCAGGGAAGCCTACGAGCAGTACTTC. It encodes CASREAYEQYF.

The J gene is TRBJ2-2, the V gene TRBV30; tentatively, D is TRBD2 (5 bases). CDR3 length equals 17 residues. The germline gives CDR1 GTSNPN, CDR2 SVGIG (reference sequence). V was cut by 0 bases and J by 1 base, with 15 bases left in between. The CDR3 DNA reads as TGTGCCTGGAGTGTATTAGGAGGCAGCCGGAACACCGGGGAGCTGTTTTTT. Protein sequence: CAWSVLGGSRNTGELFF.

The chain is built from TRBV28 and TRBJ1-5, with D maybe TRBD1 (5 bases). The CDR3 totals 16 residues. Germline values: CDR1 MDHEN, CDR2 SYDVKM. Trimming removed 1 base at V and 4 bases at J, with 14 bases between. The CDR3 spells CASSLFGRASNQPQHF. In DNA, the CDR3 is TGTGCCAGCAGTTTATTTGGCAGGGCGTCTAATCAGCCCCAGCATTTT.

The count of this clone is one. The chain recombines TRBV5-5 with TRBJ1-5; D is undetermined. Germline assignment: CDR1 SGHKS and CDR2 YYEKEE (reference sequence). V was cut by 0 bases and J by 5 bases, with 6 bases left in between. The CDR3 consists of 13 residues. CDR3 nucleotide sequence: TGTGCCAGCAGCTTGGTGTCCGATCAGCCCCAGCATTTT. It is translated as CASSLVSDQPQHF.

The genes are TRBV30 and TRBJ1-4, with D unclear. Trimming cost V 0 bases and J 4 bases, with 15 bases left between them. Germline V gene sequence: CDR1 GTSNPN, CDR2 SVGIG (reference sequence). CDR3 size: 16 residues. This chain's CDR3 is CAWSVSRVRINEKLFF. In DNA, the CDR3 is TGTGCCTGGAGTGTATCCCGTGTCAGGATTAATGAAAAACTGTTTTTT.

The rearrangement links TRBV6-5 to TRBJ2-1, with TRBD2 matching over 7 bases. CDR3 length: 14 amino acids. Germline CDR1 is MNHEY and CDR2 is SVGAGI. Unmatched junction bases numbered 11, after V lost 6 bases and J lost 9 bases. The CDR3 loop is CASSSLANEGEQFF. The CDR3 coding sequence is TGTGCCAGCAGCTCACTAGCGAATGAGGGTGAGCAGTTCTTC.

This chain uses TRBV19 with TRBJ2-5; possibly TRBD1 for D (5 bases). Trimming stripped 4 bases from V and 5 bases from J, with 17 bases between. The CDR3 consists of 15 residues. From germline, CDR1 is LNHDA and CDR2 SQIVND (reference sequence). This CDR3 is CASSRAVGLQETQYF. CDR3 nucleotide sequence: TGTGCCAGTAGTAGGGCCGTGGGGCTACAGGAGACCCAGTACTTC.

This clone was counted once. The J gene is TRBJ2-7, the V gene TRBV27; D may be TRBD1 or TRBD2 (5 bases each). Trimming removed 8 bases at V and 3 bases at J, with 23 bases between. The CDR3 consists of 16 residues. From germline, CDR1 is MNHEY and CDR2 SMNVEV (reference sequence). The CDR3 sequence is CASGEGRGFGDYEQYF. The CDR3 DNA is TGTGCCAGCGGAGAGGGTAGGGGATTCGGGGACTACGAGCAGTACTTC.

The chain uses TRBV5-1 and TRBJ2-1; D is perhaps TRBD2 (7 bases). Trimming stripped 0 bases from V and 5 bases from J, with 18 bases between. CDR3 length equals 17 residues. Germline V gene lookup returns CDR1 SGHRS and CDR2 YFSETQ. The CDR3 spells CASSLGSGAGAHNEQFF. The CDR3 nucleotides read TGCGCCAGCAGCTTGGGCTCGGGGGCGGGAGCCCACAATGAGCAGTTCTTC.